The present TCR beta chain was sequenced within a study of blood T cell repertoires in COVID-19. Across the whole study: PBMCs, B-cell-depleted T cells, or T cells were the source of the cDNA or gDNA that made up the material.

V lost 4 bases to trimming and J lost 0 bases; unmatched junction nucleotides: 3. There are 14 residues in the CDR3. Germline CDR1 and CDR2: SQVTM and ANQGSEA. Authors' data handling: Estimation of nucleated cell counts was performed using reference gene primer amplification. The protocol was immunoSEQ multiplex PCR, while the TCRdb copy is restricted to in-frame clones and leaves out a portion. The V and J calls and clone size were taken over from that table, and D and trimming were inferred from the DNA. Of about 160,000 clones listed, roughly 84% are singletons. Sequencing was done on a sample of peripheral blood. This receptor was taken from a woman of 80 years or more with active or convalescent COVID-19. The chain couples TRBV29-1 to TRBJ2-5; 9 bases match TRBD2. CDR3 sequence reads: CSVVAGGYQETQYF. The CDR3 region has the DNA TGCAGCGTTGTGGCGGGGGGGTACCAAGAGACCCAGTACTTC.